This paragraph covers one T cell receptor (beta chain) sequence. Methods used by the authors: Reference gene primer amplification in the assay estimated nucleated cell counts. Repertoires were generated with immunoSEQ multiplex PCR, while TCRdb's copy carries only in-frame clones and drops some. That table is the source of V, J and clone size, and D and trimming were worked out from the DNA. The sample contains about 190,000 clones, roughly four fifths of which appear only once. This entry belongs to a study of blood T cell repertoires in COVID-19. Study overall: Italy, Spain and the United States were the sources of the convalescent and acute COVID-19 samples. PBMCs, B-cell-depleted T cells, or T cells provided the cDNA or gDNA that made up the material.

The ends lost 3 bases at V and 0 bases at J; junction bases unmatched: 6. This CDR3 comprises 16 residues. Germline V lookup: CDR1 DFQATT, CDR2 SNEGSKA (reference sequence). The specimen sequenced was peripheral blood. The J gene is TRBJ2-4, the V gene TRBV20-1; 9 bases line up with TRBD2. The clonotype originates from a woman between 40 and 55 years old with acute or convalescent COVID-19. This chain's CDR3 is CSASRAGGLAKNIQYF. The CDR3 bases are TGCAGTGCTAGTAGGGCGGGGGGGCTAGCCAAAAACATTCAGTACTTC.